The clone carrying this T cell receptor (beta chain) came up a few times. Its antigen is currently unknown. Trimming stripped 4 bases from V and 6 bases from J, with 19 bases between. CDR1 DFQATT and CDR2 SNEGSKA come from the germline V gene (reference sequence). This CDR3 contains 15 residues. Researchers built TCR beta libraries using quantitative 5'-RACE with molecular barcodes. One entry per CDR3 protein, called by TCRdb with MiXCR from the 5' RACE reads. The table lists 750,000 to 850,000 distinct CDR3 sequences, around 11% of them singletons. This sample stems from a study of CD8 T cells in ankylosing spondylitis. Regarding the study as a whole: What seemed typical of ankylosing spondylitis blood was a TCR beta motif built from 8 or 9 highly homologous variants.

Sequenced sample: blood, either unsorted or a sorted T cell fraction (not recorded which). The receptor was isolated from a male donor with ankylosing spondylitis. The J gene is TRBJ2-1, the V gene TRBV20-1; tentatively, D is TRBD2 (6 bases). In DNA form, the CDR3 reads TGCAGTGCTACCAGGTCAAGACTAGGGGCCAATGAGCAGTTCTTC. Translating it yields CSATRSRLGANEQFF.